The 32 T cell receptor beta chains below all came from one sample that was sequenced in a study of T cell repertoires in ileal Crohn's disease. The data were produced by immunoSEQ multiplex PCR, yet TCRdb's version contains in-frame clones alone and is incomplete. The sample shows 4,500 to 6,500 clones, approximately 78% of them seen only once. Time point of the sample: proximal margin of the surgical specimen (macroscopically non-inflamed). Sequencing was carried out using ileal tissue. Receptors originate from an adult with Crohn's disease.

The V call is TRBV6-6, the J call TRBJ2-5, with unresolved D. The CDR3 runs 13 residues. Germline loops: CDR1 MNHNY, CDR2 SVGAGI (reference sequence). Trimming cost V 6 bases and J 5 bases, with 13 bases left between them. The CDR3 protein is CASSYRHRETQYF. CDR3 sequence (DNA): TGTGCCAGCAGCTATCGGCATCGGGAGACCCAGTACTTC.

This rearrangement joins TRBV12-5 to TRBJ1-3, with 7 bases that match TRBD1. Germline V gives CDR1 LGHNT, CDR2 FRNRAP. The CDR3 runs to 15 residues. V shed 9 bases, J shed 0 bases, and the junction held 8 bases outside the gene matches. The CDR3 DNA is TGTGCTAGCCTCGGACAGGTGATCTCTGGAAACACCATATATTTT. This codes for CASLGQVISGNTIYF.

This clone turned up a few times. The gene calls are TRBV10-3 and TRBJ2-7, with TRBD1 identical over 7 bases. The J segment lost 5 bases and the V segment lost 6 bases, leaving 10 bases of the junction unmatched. Germline lookup yields CDR1 ENHRY and CDR2 SYGVKD. The CDR3 sequence is 14 residues long. DNA for the CDR3: TGTGCCATCAGACGACAGGGTTCAGCCCACGAGCAGTACTTC. It translates to CAIRRQGSAHEQYF.

This rearrangement joins TRBV5-6 to TRBJ1-4; the D gene is possibly TRBD1 (5 bases). V shed 3 bases and J shed 8 bases, with 14 bases lying between them. Germline-derived CDR1 and CDR2 are SGHDT and YYEEEE. There are 14 residues in the CDR3. The CDR3 loop is CASSSEGTWEKLFF. Here the CDR3 DNA reads TGTGCCAGCAGCTCCGAAGGGACCTGGGAAAAACTGTTTTTT. The whole variable domain, remainder taken from reference TRBV5-6 and TRBJ1-4, is DAGVTQSPTHLIKTRGQQVTLRCSPKSGHDTVSWYQQALGQGPQFIFQYYEEEERQRGNFPDRFSGHQFPNYSSELNVNALLLGDSALYLCASSSEGTWEKLFFGSGTQLSVL.

The chain joins TRBV14 to TRBJ1-2; D remains ambiguous. With 3 bases removed from V and 7 bases from J, the gap between germline ends came to 9 bases. This CDR3 region has 12 residues. Germline V gives CDR1 SGHDN, CDR2 FVKESK. The CDR3 DNA follows: TGTGCCAGCAGCCACGGACCCTCTGGCTACACCTTC. Translation: CASSHGPSGYTF.

This chain uses TRBV15 with TRBJ1-4; D gene uncertain. Germline CDR1 LNHNV, CDR2 YYDKDF (reference sequence). Trimming stripped 1 base from V and 4 bases from J, with 13 bases between. The CDR3 is 16 amino acids. CDR3 coding DNA: TGTGCCACCAGCAGAGGAAGTAGAGAACTTAATGAAAAACTGTTTTTT. Translated, it gives CATSRGSRELNEKLFF. Filled out from reference TRBV15 and TRBJ1-4, the complete variable domain reads DAMVIQNPRYQVTQFGKPVTLSCSQTLNHNVMYWYQQKSSQAPKLLFHYYDKDFNNEADTPDNFQSRRPNTSFCFLDIRSPGLGDTAMYLCATSRGSRELNEKLFFGSGTQLSVL.

This clone was picked up one time. The rearrangement joins TRBV6-5 to TRBJ1-6; D perhaps matches TRBD1 (6 bases). CDR3 size: 14 residues. Trimming took 8 bases from V and 2 from J, leaving 10 bases between them. The germline CDR1 and CDR2 sequences are MNHEY and SVGAGI. DNA for the CDR3: TGTGCCAGCTGTAAGGGGGCCTATAATTCACCCCTCCACTTT. Translation: CASCKGAYNSPLHF.

The J gene is TRBJ1-1, the V gene TRBV18; a weak D match, TRBD1 (5 bases). The CDR3 runs 12 residues. Trimming pared 6 bases from V and 4 bases from J, leaving 9 bases between. Germline V lookup: CDR1 KGHSH, CDR2 LQKENI. The CDR3 reads CASSQGSTEAFF. The CDR3 region has the DNA TGTGCCAGCTCCCAGGGCTCCACTGAAGCTTTCTTT.

This clone occurred a few times. The rearrangement links TRBV2 to TRBJ2-7; unclear D gene. The V gene's germline CDR1 is SNHLY and CDR2 FYNNEI. CDR3 length: 13 amino acids. V was pared by 2 bases and J by 6 bases, with 11 bases between. The CDR3 DNA reads TGTGCCAGCAGTGAAAGGGCCGCCACCGAGCAGTACTTC. Translated, it gives CASSERAATEQYF. Variable domain in full (rest from reference TRBV2 and TRBJ2-7): EPEVTQTPSHQVTQMGQEVILRCVPISNHLYFYWYRQILGQKVEFLVSFYNNEISEKSEIFDDQFSVERPDGSNFTLKIRSTKLEDSAMYFCASSERAATEQYFGPGTRLTVT.

V gene TRBV5-8 combines with J gene TRBJ2-3, with D unclear. This CDR3 has 15 amino acids. Trimming left V 1 base short and J 1 base short, with 10 bases between. Per germline, CDR1 SGHTS and CDR2 YDEGEE. The CDR3 nucleotides read TGTGCCAGCAGCTTGACGCCTAGTGGCACAGATACGCAGTATTTT. Protein sequence: CASSLTPSGTDTQYF.

The chain has TRBV11-1 and TRBJ2-5; 9 bases are shared with TRBD2. Trimming removed 5 bases from V and 6 bases from J; junction bases left unmatched: 10. Germline V CDR1 and CDR2: SGHAT, FQDESV (reference sequence). The CDR3 is made up of 15 amino acids. The CDR3: CASSKAGGAAQTQYF. CDR3 coding DNA: TGTGCCAGCAGCAAAGCGGGGGGCGCGGCGCAGACCCAGTACTTC.

The chain carries TRBV11-2 and TRBJ2-3; TRBD1 aligns across 7 bases. V lost 5 bases to trimming and J lost 2 bases; unmatched junction nucleotides: 10. The CDR3 covers 16 residues. Germline V CDR1 and CDR2: SGHAT, FQNNGV. CDR3 residues: CASSPQGPTYTDTQYF. In nucleotides, the CDR3 is TGTGCCAGCAGCCCACAGGGGCCGACCTACACAGATACGCAGTATTTT.

A single count supports this clone. V gene TRBV11-2 combines with J gene TRBJ2-7; 7 bases are a match to TRBD1. The trim removed 2 bases at V and 3 bases at J, leaving 7 bases unmatched. This CDR3 is 15 amino acids long. Germline V CDR1 and CDR2: SGHAT, FQNNGV. The CDR3 DNA sequence: TGTGCCAGCAGCTTATCCCCTACAGGGGACTACGAGCAGTACTTC. This codes for CASSLSPTGDYEQYF. The complete variable domain, with remaining parts taken from reference TRBV11-2 and TRBJ2-7, reads EAGVAQSPRYKIIEKRQSVAFWCNPISGHATLYWYQQILGQGPKLLIQFQNNGVVDDSQLPKDRFSAERLKGVDSTLKIQPAKLEDSAVYLCASSLSPTGDYEQYFGPGTRLTVT.

Concerning this clone: This sample also contains other DNA sequences that code for the same CDR3. This rearrangement joins TRBV28 to TRBJ2-3, with 7 nucleotides matching TRBD1. The germline V gene has CDR1 MDHEN and CDR2 SYDVKM. V lost 6 bases and J lost 0; bases outside the gene matches: 6. The CDR3 has 15 amino acids. This CDR3 is CASRRDSSSTDTQYF. Here the CDR3 DNA reads TGTGCCAGCAGGAGGGACAGTTCTAGCACAGATACGCAGTATTTT.

This CDR3 reads CASSLSTGSLTDTQYF. CDR3 nucleotide sequence: TGTGCCAGCAGCTTGTCTACGGGGTCCCTCACAGATACGCAGTATTTT. The chain recombines TRBV5-4 with TRBJ2-3; TRBD2 might be the D (5 bases). This CDR3 contains 16 residues. Trimming left V 1 base short and J 2 bases short, with 14 bases between. Germline CDR1 is SGHNT and CDR2 is YYREEE (reference sequence).

This clone was seen just once. The V call is TRBV9, the J call TRBJ1-6, with D possibly TRBD1 on 6 matching bases. Germline V gene data show CDR1 as SGDLS and CDR2 as YYNGEE. V shed 3 bases and J shed 7 bases, with 14 bases lying between them. The CDR3 sequence is 15 residues long. The CDR3 is CASSDEQGSNSPLHF. CDR3 coding DNA: TGTGCCAGCAGCGATGAACAGGGTTCAAATTCACCCCTCCACTTT.

The rearrangement links TRBV27 to TRBJ2-6; no reliable D call. Trimming took off 2 bases at V and 4 bases at J, with 12 bases between the two ends. CDR1 is MNHEY and CDR2 is SMNVEV in the germline V gene (reference sequence). The CDR3 consists of 16 residues. The CDR3 nucleotides read TGTGCCAGCAGTTTAGGTGGGGATCCAGGGGCCAACGTCCTGACTTTC. Amino acids: CASSLGGDPGANVLTF.

V usage is TRBV28 and J usage is TRBJ1-2, with no clear D. The germline V and J ends were trimmed by 6 bases and 7 bases, with 9 bases remaining between them. The CDR3 loop spans 11 amino acids. The V gene's germline CDR1 is MDHEN and CDR2 SYDVKM. The CDR3 sequence is CASSPRFGYTF. The CDR3 DNA sequence: TGTGCCAGCAGCCCCAGGTTTGGCTACACCTTC.

V gene TRBV7-8 combines with J gene TRBJ2-7; 8 nucleotides line up with TRBD1. There are 15 residues in the CDR3. Per the germline V gene, CDR1 is SGHVS and CDR2 is FQNEAQ. V lost 3 bases to trimming and J lost 3 bases; unmatched junction nucleotides: 7. The CDR3 bases are TGTGCCAGCAGCTTGATGACAGGGGTGCGCTACGAGCAGTACTTC. Its translation is CASSLMTGVRYEQYF. Combining the CDR3 with reference TRBV7-8 and TRBJ2-7 gives the whole variable domain GAGVSQSPRYKVAKRGQDVALRCDPISGHVSLFWYQQALGQGPEFLTYFQNEAQLDKSGLPSDRFFAERPEGSVSTLKIQRTQQEDSAVYLCASSLMTGVRYEQYFGPGTRLTVT.

The chain uses TRBV18 and TRBJ2-1, with TRBD2 matching 7 bases. The trim removed 6 bases at V and 9 bases at J, leaving 11 bases unmatched. Per the germline V gene, CDR1 is KGHSH and CDR2 is LQKENI. The CDR3 sequence is 14 residues long. The chain's CDR3 is CASSPSGDPGEQFF. In nucleotides, the CDR3 is TGTGCCAGCTCCCCGAGCGGGGACCCCGGTGAGCAGTTCTTC. The entire variable domain, with the rest obtained from reference TRBV18 and TRBJ2-1, is as follows: NAGVMQNPRHLVRRRGQEARLRCSPMKGHSHVYWYRQLPEEGLKFMVYLQKENIIDESGMPKERFSAEFPKEGPSILRIQQVVRGDSAAYFCASSPSGDPGEQFFGPGTRLTVL.

The rearrangement links TRBV7-3 to TRBJ2-1, with 9 bases aligning to TRBD1. V lost 5 bases and J lost 9; bases outside the gene matches: 14. CDR1 and CDR2 (germline): SGHTA, FQGTGA. This CDR3 is 16 amino acids long. Here the CDR3 DNA reads TGTGCCAGCAGCCTATGGGACAGGGTTTCCCTTGGTGAGCAGTTCTTC. Amino acids: CASSLWDRVSLGEQFF.

The rearrangement links TRBV19 to TRBJ1-1, with D hard to call. CDR1 and CDR2 (germline): LNHDA, SQIVND (reference sequence). There are 14 residues in the CDR3. Between the trimmed V and J ends, which lost 5 bases and 1 base, there was a span of 11 bases. CDR3 amino acids: CASSPDTQNTEAFF. CDR3 nucleotides: TGTGCCAGTAGTCCCGACACTCAGAACACTGAAGCTTTCTTT.

Remarks on this clone: Mismatch with germline at one junction end may stem from a read error. V gene TRBV13 combines with J gene TRBJ2-1; either TRBD1 or TRBD2 may supply D (5 bases each). The CDR3 length is 12 residues. CDR1 and CDR2 from the germline V gene are PRHDT and FYEKMQ (reference sequence). This CDR3 is CASSLLRGPSVF. The CDR3 bases are TGTGCCAGCAGCTTACTCCGGGGACCCTCGGTCTTC. Combining the CDR3 with reference TRBV13 and TRBJ2-1 gives the whole variable domain AAGVIQSPRHLIKEKRETATLKCYPIPRHDTVYWYQQGPGQDPQFLISFYEKMQSDKGSIPDRFSAQQFSDYHSELNMSSLELGDSALYFCASSLLRGPSVFGPGTRLTVL.

This chain uses TRBV6-6 with TRBJ2-3, with D perhaps TRBD1 (5 bases). From germline, CDR1 is MNHNY and CDR2 SVGAGI (reference sequence). With 5 bases removed from V and 4 bases from J, the gap between germline ends came to 7 bases. The CDR3 has 12 amino acids. The CDR3 DNA reads as TGTGCCAGCAGTGGGGCCCCAGATACGCAGTATTTT. This translates into CASSGAPDTQYF.

The genes are TRBV28 and TRBJ1-2; D call uncertain. CDR1 is MDHEN and CDR2 is SYDVKM in the germline V gene. This CDR3 has 12 amino acids. V gave up 5 bases and J gave up 8 bases, with 12 bases separating them. The chain's CDR3 is CASSLKRGGYTF. CDR3 in DNA: TGTGCCAGCAGTCTCAAGCGTGGGGGCTACACCTTC.

The V and J genes are TRBV7-8 and TRBJ1-2; the D is unclear. Trimming took off 3 bases at V and 2 bases at J, with 22 bases between the two ends. The germline V gene has CDR1 SGHVS and CDR2 FQNEAQ. The CDR3 totals 18 residues. The CDR3 DNA reads as TGTGCCAGCAGCTTGAGTGTCAGCCGTAAAACGACGAACTATGGCTACACCTTC. This encodes CASSLSVSRKTTNYGYTF.

This clone appeared once. The chain has TRBV10-3 and TRBJ2-2; TRBD2 matches at 7 bases. V lost 5 bases, J lost 5 bases, and 14 bases stayed unmatched. The germline CDR1 and CDR2 sequences are ENHRY and SYGVKD. This CDR3 has 17 amino acids. The CDR3 spells CAISTRGGGGGTGELFF. The CDR3 DNA reads as TGTGCCATCAGTACCCGCGGCGGCGGGGGAGGGACCGGGGAGCTGTTTTTT.

This clone has only a few counts. The V and J genes are TRBV5-5 and TRBJ1-2; no clear D gene. The CDR3 is 15 residues long. V lost 3 bases, J lost 0 bases, and 12 bases lay in between. Per germline, CDR1 SGHKS and CDR2 YYEKEE (reference sequence). The CDR3 loop is CASSSELGTNYGYTF. CDR3 sequence (DNA): TGTGCCAGCAGCTCCGAACTTGGCACTAACTATGGCTACACCTTC.

The chain joins TRBV4-3 to TRBJ2-5; unclear D gene. The germline V and J ends were trimmed by 4 bases and 3 bases, with 9 bases remaining between them. Germline V gene lookup returns CDR1 LGHNA and CDR2 YSLEER. The CDR3 runs 13 residues. The CDR3: CASSLGSKETQYF. As DNA, the CDR3 is TGCGCCAGCAGCCTCGGGTCCAAAGAGACCCAGTACTTC.

The chain joins TRBV4-3 to TRBJ2-1, with 11 positions matching TRBD2. The V segment lost 0 bases and the J segment 3 bases; nucleotides outside the gene matches: 1. This CDR3 contains 16 residues. CDR1 LGHNA and CDR2 YSLEER come from the germline V gene. CDR3 sequence reads: CASSQELAGVYNEQFF. CDR3 DNA sequence: TGCGCCAGCAGCCAAGAACTAGCGGGGGTCTACAATGAGCAGTTCTTC.

The chain couples TRBV25-1 to TRBJ2-7, with 8 bases aligning to TRBD1. This CDR3 is 16 amino acids long. In germline, CDR1 is MGHDK, CDR2 SYGVNS. With 4 bases clipped from V and 5 bases from J, the junction kept 13 bases outside the gene matches. The CDR3 is CASSALRTGSFNEQYF. CDR3 coding DNA: TGTGCCAGCAGTGCCCTACGGACAGGGTCGTTCAACGAGCAGTACTTC.

This chain links TRBV6-1 with TRBJ2-5; D possibly corresponds to TRBD2 (6 bases). Germline V lookup: CDR1 MNHNS, CDR2 SASEGT. This CDR3 spans 13 amino acids. V lost 5 bases and J 4 bases, leaving 11 bases between the germline ends. The CDR3 nucleotides are TGTGCCAGCAGTAGACTAGTGCGAGAGACCCAGTACTTC. This translates into CASSRLVRETQYF.